The 32 T cell receptor beta chains below come from one sample, sequenced in a study of blood T cells in healthy people across ages. A second roughly 7 to 12 cycle PCR used barcoded and J-beta primers. TCRdb called the 5' RACE reads again in MiXCR, with one record for every CDR3 protein. Of roughly 1,500,000 distinct CDR3 sequences in the sample, approximately 42% were seen once. The sample taken for sequencing was blood. These TCRs come from a woman aged 18-29 years in good health.

Ten or more counts support this clonotype. The chain recombines TRBV29-1 with TRBJ2-7, with unresolved D. V was trimmed by 4 bases and J by 3 bases, leaving 4 bases between them. CDR3 length: 10 amino acids. Germline CDR1 reads SQVTM; CDR2 reads ANQGSEA. The CDR3 DNA sequence: TGCAGCGTTGTAGACTACGAGCAGTACTTC. Translating gives CSVVDYEQYF.

The gene calls are TRBV28 and TRBJ2-7, with D unresolved. Germline assignment: CDR1 MDHEN and CDR2 SYDVKM. Trimming pared 3 bases from V and 2 bases from J, leaving 11 bases between. The CDR3 is 14 amino acids. CDR3 protein: CASSFLGRTYEQYF. DNA for the CDR3: TGTGCCAGCAGTTTCCTAGGCCGGACCTACGAGCAGTACTTC.

A few counts support this clonotype. The chain links TRBV25-1 to TRBJ2-7, with D unclear. V lost 2 bases, J lost 0 bases, and 8 bases lay in between. The CDR3 extends over 14 amino acids. Germline CDR1 reads MGHDK; CDR2 reads SYGVNS. Written as DNA, the CDR3 is TGTGCCAGCAGTGAAGGATCGAGCTCCTACGAGCAGTACTTC. Its protein is CASSEGSSSYEQYF.

This clonotype has a handful of counts. The V and J genes are TRBV12-3 or TRBV12-4 and TRBJ1-2; D may be TRBD1 (5 bases). The CDR3 length is 13 residues. Trimming took 3 bases from V and 3 from J, leaving 8 bases between them. The CDR3 region has the DNA TGTGCCAGCAGTTTTCAGGGATACTATGGCTACACCTTC. Its protein is CASSFQGYYGYTF.

This chain links TRBV6-6 with TRBJ2-5, with 9 bases identical to TRBD2. Judging by the DNA end, TRBJ2-1 fits better; the J call may be wrong. Per germline, CDR1 MNHNY and CDR2 SVGAGI (reference sequence). There are 14 residues in the CDR3. The CDR3 spells CASSPTSGQETQFF. CDR3 bases: TGTGCCAGCAGTCCAACTAGCGGGCAAGAGACCCAGTTCTTC.

This chain joins TRBV25-1 and TRBJ2-5; D remains unclear. V dropped 6 bases and J dropped 5 bases, with 13 bases sitting between them. The CDR3 loop spans 13 amino acids. Germline V CDR1 and CDR2: MGHDK, SYGVNS. The chain's CDR3 is CASSGLYSETQYF. CDR3 nucleotide sequence: TGTGCCAGCAGCGGCCTATACAGCGAGACCCAGTACTTC.

The rearrangement links TRBV9 to TRBJ2-5; D may be TRBD2 (5 bases). Trimming removed 3 bases at V and 11 bases at J, with 23 bases between. CDR3 size: 15 residues. Germline V gene sequence: CDR1 SGDLS, CDR2 YYNGEE. The CDR3, as DNA: TGTGCCAGCAGCGCGCTAGAGGGCTCCCTTAGAGAGCAGTACTTC. This translates into CASSALEGSLREQYF. Full variable domain (outside the CDR3, taken from reference TRBV9 and TRBJ2-5): DSGVTQTPKHLITATGQRVTLRCSPRSGDLSVYWYQQSLDQGLQFLIQYYNGEERAKGNILERFSAQQFPDLHSELNLSSLELGDSALYFCASSALEGSLREQYFGPGTRLLVL.

This chain uses TRBV20-1 with TRBJ2-6, with D possibly called TRBD1 or TRBD2 (6 bases each). The V end was cut by 5 bases, the J end by 1 base, with 21 bases between. Looked up from germline, CDR1 is DFQATT and CDR2 is SNEGSKA (reference sequence). The CDR3 totals 18 residues. CDR3 sequence: CSAYPNTRGGSGANVLTF. CDR3 in DNA: TGCAGTGCTTACCCGAACACCAGGGGAGGATCTGGGGCCAACGTCCTGACTTTC.

This chain links TRBV30 with TRBJ2-7, with TRBD1 as a possible D gene (6 bases). The ends were cut back, 6 bases at V and 2 bases at J, with 20 bases in the middle. The V gene's germline CDR1 is GTSNPN and CDR2 SVGIG (reference sequence). The CDR3 is 15 residues long. In nucleotides, the CDR3 is TGTGCCTGCTCCGGCAGGGGCAAAGGAGCCTACGAGCAGTACTTC. Translating it yields CACSGRGKGAYEQYF.

This rearrangement joins TRBV7-9 to TRBJ1-1, with TRBD1 matching 9 bases. Germline V gene data show CDR1 as SEHNR and CDR2 as FQNEAQ (reference sequence). CDR3 length: 15 residues. After removal of 3 bases from V and 2 bases from J, the junction contained 4 bases not matched to a gene. CDR3 DNA: TGTGCCAGCAGCTTCGTGGGACAGGGTAACACTGAAGCTTTCTTT. Translating gives CASSFVGQGNTEAFF. Full variable domain (outside the CDR3, taken from reference TRBV7-9 and TRBJ1-1): DTGVSQNPRHKITKRGQNVTFRCDPISEHNRLYWYRQTLGQGPEFLTYFQNEAQLEKSRLLSDRFSAERPKGSFSTLEIQRTEQGDSAMYLCASSFVGQGNTEAFFGQGTRLTVV.

The chain combines TRBV12-3 or TRBV12-4 with TRBJ1-2; D remains ambiguous. CDR3 length: 14 amino acids. V lost 3 bases and J lost 4, with 12 bases in between. The CDR3 sequence is CASSFEVESYGYTF. The DNA of the CDR3 is TGTGCCAGCAGTTTCGAAGTTGAATCCTATGGCTACACCTTC.

V and J are TRBV12-3 or TRBV12-4 and TRBJ2-1; 10 bases are a match to TRBD1. The CDR3 is 17 amino acids. Trimming cost V 7 bases and J 6 bases; bases outside gene matches: 15. The DNA of the CDR3 is TGTGCCAGCACCTTGGGGGACAGGGGATTGCCATGCAATGAGCAGTTCTTC. Encoded protein: CASTLGDRGLPCNEQFF.

The chain is built from TRBV12-3 or TRBV12-4 and TRBJ2-5; D might be TRBD2 (5 bases). The tail of the sequence fits TRBJ2-7 better, so the J call may be wrong. This CDR3 comprises 16 residues. This CDR3 is CASSFSLAPGLGEQYF. CDR3 nucleotides: TGTGCCAGCAGTTTCTCCTTAGCCCCAGGACTCGGCGAGCAGTACTTC.

V usage is TRBV6-2 or TRBV6-3 and J usage is TRBJ2-1, with 7 bases lining up with TRBD1. Germline V gene data show CDR1 as MNHEY and CDR2 as SVGEGT. J gave up 1 base and V 6 bases, and 9 bases lay outside the gene matches. CDR3 length equals 16 residues. This chain's CDR3 is CASRTGQWDSYNEQFF. The CDR3 bases are TGTGCCAGCAGAACGGGACAGTGGGATTCCTACAATGAGCAGTTCTTC.

CDR3 loop: CASSPPGQGAGEAFF. In DNA form, the CDR3 reads TGTGCCAGCTCACCACCGGGACAGGGTGCCGGGGAAGCTTTCTTT. The chain carries TRBV18 and TRBJ1-1; 9 bases line up with TRBD1. With 0 bases clipped from V and 8 bases from J, the junction kept 7 bases outside the gene matches. The V gene's germline CDR1 is KGHSH and CDR2 LQKENI. The CDR3 covers 15 residues. Variable domain in full (rest from reference TRBV18 and TRBJ1-1): NAGVMQNPRHLVRRRGQEARLRCSPMKGHSHVYWYRQLPEEGLKFMVYLQKENIIDESGMPKERFSAEFPKEGPSILRIQQVVRGDSAAYFCASSPPGQGAGEAFFGQGTRLTVV.

This clonotype was seen many times. An end of the junction differs from the germline gene, which may be a read error. The gene calls are TRBV12-5 and TRBJ2-5, with a possible D match to TRBD2 (5 bases). In germline, CDR1 is LGHNT, CDR2 FRNRAP. The CDR3 contains 12 residues. In nucleotides, the CDR3 is TGTGCTAGTGGTACGAGTAGGGAGATCCAGTACTTC. Translation: CASGTSREIQYF.

This clonotype was observed a handful of times. The chain uses TRBV20-1 and TRBJ1-1; tentatively, D is TRBD1 (5 bases). The V end lost 0 bases, the J end lost 4 bases, and 12 bases lay between the germline ends. This CDR3 comprises 14 residues. CDR1 and CDR2 (germline): DFQATT, SNEGSKA (reference sequence). This CDR3 is CSARDEAGPTEAFF. For the CDR3, the DNA is TGCAGTGCTAGAGACGAAGCAGGGCCCACTGAAGCTTTCTTT.

This clonotype was counted at least ten times. V and J are TRBV29-1 and TRBJ2-1; a weak D match, TRBD2 (5 bases). There are 13 residues in the CDR3. Germline assignment: CDR1 SQVTM and CDR2 ANQGSEA. Trimming took 6 bases from V and 7 from J, leaving 16 bases between them. The CDR3 loop is CSVLLERRNEQFF. The CDR3 coding sequence is TGCAGCGTCCTACTAGAGAGGCGAAATGAGCAGTTCTTC.

This chain links TRBV11-1 with TRBJ1-1; possible D gene TRBD1, 5 bases. V was shortened by 5 bases and J by 7 bases, with 14 bases between the two germline ends. This CDR3 is built from 13 residues. CDR1 is SGHAT and CDR2 is FQDESV in the germline V gene (reference sequence). The CDR3 DNA sequence: TGTGCCAGCAGCGTTACAGGAGACGGTGAAGCTTTCTTT. It specifies CASSVTGDGEAFF.

This clonotype appeared many times. The gene calls are TRBV4-1 and TRBJ1-2; D may be TRBD1 (5 bases). V was clipped by 6 bases and J by 4 bases, with 18 bases between them. In germline, CDR1 is MGHRA, CDR2 YSYEKL. The CDR3 consists of 15 residues. The CDR3 region is CASRPEVTASYGYTF. The CDR3 region has the DNA TGCGCCAGCAGGCCCGAGGTGACAGCATCCTATGGCTACACCTTC.

In this sample, this clonotype turned up many times. The chain joins TRBV27 to TRBJ2-7; D uncertain. V shed 2 bases and J shed 0 bases, with 5 bases lying between them. CDR3 length equals 13 residues. CDR1 is MNHEY, CDR2 SMNVEV, per germline (reference sequence). The CDR3 nucleotides read TGTGCCAGCAGTTTAACGGACTCCTACGAGCAGTACTTC. It is translated as CASSLTDSYEQYF.

This clonotype was counted only a few times. The V gene is TRBV5-5, the J gene TRBJ2-3; 7 bases map to TRBD2. This CDR3 spans 14 amino acids. J was trimmed by 4 bases and V by 2 bases; bases with no gene match: 4. Germline V gene sequence: CDR1 SGHKS, CDR2 YYEKEE (reference sequence). The CDR3 sequence: CASSFGTSADTQYF. The CDR3, as DNA: TGTGCCAGCAGCTTTGGCACTAGCGCAGATACGCAGTATTTT.

This rearrangement joins TRBV28 to TRBJ1-5, with 8 bases matching TRBD1. V shed 5 bases and J 3 bases; nucleotides not matched to a gene: 6. CDR1 MDHEN and CDR2 SYDVKM come from the germline V gene. The CDR3 is 15 residues long. The DNA for the CDR3 is TGTGCCAGCAGTCCCCGGACAGGGTACAATCAGCCCCAGCATTTT. Amino acid sequence: CASSPRTGYNQPQHF. Using reference TRBV28 and TRBJ1-5 for the parts outside the CDR3, the full variable domain is DVKVTQSSRYLVKRTGEKVFLECVQDMDHENMFWYRQDPGLGLRLIYFSYDVKMKEKGDIPEGYSVSREKKERFSLILESASTNQTSMYLCASSPRTGYNQPQHFGDGTRLSIL.

V and J are TRBV18 and TRBJ2-7; the match to TRBD2 covers 10 bases. V lost 3 bases to trimming and J lost 2 bases; unmatched junction nucleotides: 7. CDR3 length equals 16 residues. CDR1 and CDR2 (germline): KGHSH, LQKENI. CDR3 sequence: CASSPSGLATPYEQYF. The CDR3 nucleotides read TGTGCCAGCTCACCTTCGGGACTAGCGACCCCCTACGAGCAGTACTTC. The complete variable domain, with remaining parts taken from reference TRBV18 and TRBJ2-7, reads NAGVMQNPRHLVRRRGQEARLRCSPMKGHSHVYWYRQLPEEGLKFMVYLQKENIIDESGMPKERFSAEFPKEGPSILRIQQVVRGDSAAYFCASSPSGLATPYEQYFGPGTRLTVT.

The rearrangement joins TRBV11-2 to TRBJ2-6; D ambiguous. The length of the CDR3 is 13 residues. Deletions cut 8 bases from V and 1 base from J, with 6 bases between. Per germline, CDR1 SGHAT and CDR2 FQNNGV. The CDR3 protein is CASLRSGANVLTF. CDR3 nucleotides: TGTGCCAGCCTACGGTCTGGGGCCAACGTCCTGACTTTC.

This clonotype was observed a few times. This sequence joins TRBV7-2 and TRBJ2-3; 8 bases match TRBD2. V lost 5 bases to trimming and J lost 3 bases; unmatched junction nucleotides: 19. The CDR3 sequence is 19 residues long. The V gene's germline CDR1 is SGHTA and CDR2 FQGNSA. The CDR3 region is CASSLPGPPGLVFTDTQYF. The CDR3, as DNA: TGTGCCAGCAGCCTACCTGGCCCCCCGGGACTAGTATTTACAGATACGCAGTATTTT.

The J gene is TRBJ2-7, the V gene TRBV12-3 or TRBV12-4; D unclear. V was pared by 7 bases and J by 2 bases, with 15 bases between. The CDR3 runs to 14 residues. CDR3 protein: CASTPSPETYEQYF. The CDR3, as DNA: TGTGCCAGCACCCCAAGCCCAGAGACCTACGAGCAGTACTTC.

This clonotype has a single count. In DNA form, the CDR3 reads TGCGCCAGCAGCCAAGATAAAAGAGTTCACACTGAAGCTTTCTTT. Translated: CASSQDKRVHTEAFF. The V gene is TRBV4-1, the J gene TRBJ1-1; no definite D call. The CDR3 has 15 residues. V was trimmed by 0 bases and J by 3 bases, leaving 11 bases between them. Germline values: CDR1 MGHRA, CDR2 YSYEKL.

This clonotype was counted a few times. J is TRBJ2-2 and V is TRBV6-2 or TRBV6-3; 9 bases agree with TRBD2. J was trimmed by 6 bases and V by 7 bases; bases with no gene match: 3. Germline V gene lookup returns CDR1 MNHEY and CDR2 SVGEGT. The CDR3 extends over 13 amino acids. CDR3 coding DNA: TGTGCCAGCAATAGCGGGGGTCCCGGGGAGCTGTTTTTT. Its translation: CASNSGGPGELFF.

This clonotype turned up a few times. This chain links TRBV6-1 with TRBJ2-1; no clear D gene. This CDR3 comprises 15 residues. Germline CDR1 reads MNHNS; CDR2 reads SASEGT. V lost 4 bases, J lost 9 bases, and 19 bases lay in between. CDR3 coding DNA: TGTGCCAGCAGTGTTCCTCCCCCGCCGTCAGGTGAGCAGTTCTTC. The encoded protein is CASSVPPPPSGEQFF.

The chain employs TRBV7-9 and TRBJ2-5; 11 positions agree with TRBD1. The J segment lost 2 bases and the V segment lost 6 bases, leaving 5 bases of the junction unmatched. The CDR3 loop spans 15 amino acids. Germline V gene sequence: CDR1 SEHNR, CDR2 FQNEAQ (reference sequence). Written as DNA, the CDR3 is TGTGCCAGCAGTCGGACAGGGGGCGGGCAAGAGACCCAGTACTTC. Translated, it gives CASSRTGGGQETQYF.

This clonotype was recorded a few times. This chain links TRBV6-6 with TRBJ1-2, with D uncertain. Trimming took 8 bases from V and 5 from J, leaving 18 bases between them. Germline V gives CDR1 MNHNY, CDR2 SVGAGI (reference sequence). The CDR3 runs 14 residues. This CDR3 is CASLGTWSFYGYTF. The CDR3 bases are TGTGCCAGCTTGGGAACCTGGTCGTTTTATGGCTACACCTTC.